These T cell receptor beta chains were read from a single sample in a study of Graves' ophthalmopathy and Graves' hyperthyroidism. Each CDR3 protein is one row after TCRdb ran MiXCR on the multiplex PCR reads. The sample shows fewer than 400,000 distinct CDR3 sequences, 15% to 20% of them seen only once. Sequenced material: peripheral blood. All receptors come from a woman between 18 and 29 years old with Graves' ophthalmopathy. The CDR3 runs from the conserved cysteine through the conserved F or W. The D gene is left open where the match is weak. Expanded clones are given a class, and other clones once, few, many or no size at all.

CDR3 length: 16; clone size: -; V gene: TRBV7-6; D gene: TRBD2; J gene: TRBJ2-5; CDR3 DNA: TGTGCCAGCAGCTTAACTAGCGGGGGGCCGGGGGAGACCCAGTACTTC; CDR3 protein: CASSLTSGGPGETQYF
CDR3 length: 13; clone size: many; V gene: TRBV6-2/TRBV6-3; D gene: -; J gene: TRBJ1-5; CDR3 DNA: TGTGCCAGCAGACGGGGGATCAATCAGCCCCAGCATTTT; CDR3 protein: CASRRGINQPQHF
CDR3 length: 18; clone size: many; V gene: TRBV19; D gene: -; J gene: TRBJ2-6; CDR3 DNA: TGTGCCAGTAGTATATCGGGGCTCTCCAGCTCTGGGGCCAACGTCCTGACTTTC; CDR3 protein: CASSISGLSSSGANVLTF
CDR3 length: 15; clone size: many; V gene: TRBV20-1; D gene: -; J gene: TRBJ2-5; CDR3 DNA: TGCAGTGCTAGAATTTTGGGGCAGGGTCCAGAGACCCAGTACTTC; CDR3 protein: CSARILGQGPETQYF
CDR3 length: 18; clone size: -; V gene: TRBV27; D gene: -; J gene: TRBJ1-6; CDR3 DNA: TGTGCCAGCAGCCTCTCCAGCGGGTGGGGCTCCTATAATTCACCCCTCCACTTT; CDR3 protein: CASSLSSGWGSYNSPLHF
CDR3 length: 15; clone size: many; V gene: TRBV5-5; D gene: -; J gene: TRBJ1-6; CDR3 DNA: TGTGCCAGCAGATCAGGGAGCTCCTATAATTCACCCCTCCACTTT; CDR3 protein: CASRSGSSYNSPLHF
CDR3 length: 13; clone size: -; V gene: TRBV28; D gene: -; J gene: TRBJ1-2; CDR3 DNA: TGTGCCAGCACTATACCGGGACTCCTTGGCTACACCTTC; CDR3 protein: CASTIPGLLGYTF
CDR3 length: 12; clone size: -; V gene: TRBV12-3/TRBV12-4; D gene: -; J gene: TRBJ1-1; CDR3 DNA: TGTGCCAGCAGTTTAAAGCCCACTGAAGCTTTCTTT; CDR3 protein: CASSLKPTEAFF
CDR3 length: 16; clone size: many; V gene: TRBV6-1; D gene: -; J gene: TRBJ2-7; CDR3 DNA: TGTGCCAGCAGCGGCCCCCGGGACACTGGCTCCTACGAGCAGTACTTC; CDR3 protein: CASSGPRDTGSYEQYF
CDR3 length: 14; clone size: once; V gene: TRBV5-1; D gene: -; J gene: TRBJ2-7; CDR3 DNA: TGCGCCAGCAGCTTGGATGGGACAACCTACGAGCAGTACTTC; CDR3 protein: CASSLDGTTYEQYF
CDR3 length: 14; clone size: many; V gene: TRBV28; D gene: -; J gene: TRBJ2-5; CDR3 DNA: TGTGCCAGCAGTACCTCCCAGCCGGGAGAGACCCAGTACTTC; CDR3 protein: CASSTSQPGETQYF
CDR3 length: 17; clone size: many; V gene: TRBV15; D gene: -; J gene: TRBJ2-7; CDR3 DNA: TGTGCCACCAGCAGAGTTGTAAAGGCAGGGGTGTCCTACGAGCAGTACTTC; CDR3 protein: CATSRVVKAGVSYEQYF
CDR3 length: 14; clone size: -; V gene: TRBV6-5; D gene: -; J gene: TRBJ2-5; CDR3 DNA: TGTGCCAGCAGTTACTCGAACCCTCAAGAGACCCAGTACTTC; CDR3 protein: CASSYSNPQETQYF
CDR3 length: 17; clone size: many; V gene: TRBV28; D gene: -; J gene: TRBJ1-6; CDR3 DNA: TGTGCCAGCAGTTTTAGAGATGTCCCGCACTATAATTCACCCCTCCACTTT; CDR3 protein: CASSFRDVPHYNSPLHF
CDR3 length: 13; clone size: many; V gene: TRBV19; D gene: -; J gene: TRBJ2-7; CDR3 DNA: TGTGCCAGTAGTATGCAGGGGCTCGACGAGCAGTACTTC; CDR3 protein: CASSMQGLDEQYF
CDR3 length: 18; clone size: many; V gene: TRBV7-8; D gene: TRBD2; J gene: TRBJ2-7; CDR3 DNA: TGTGCCAGCAGCTCGTGGCTAGCGGGAGAGGGGGGCCAATACGAGCAGTACTTC; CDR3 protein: CASSSWLAGEGGQYEQYF
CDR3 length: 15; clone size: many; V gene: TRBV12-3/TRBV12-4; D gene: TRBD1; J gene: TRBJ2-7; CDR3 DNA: TGTGCCAGCAGTTTCTCGGACAGGGACCTGTGGGAGCAGTACTTC; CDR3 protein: CASSFSDRDLWEQYF
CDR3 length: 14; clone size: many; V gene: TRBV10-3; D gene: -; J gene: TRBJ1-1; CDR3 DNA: TGTGCCATCAGAGTAGACGGACTGAACACTGAAGCTTTCTTT; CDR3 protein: CAIRVDGLNTEAFF
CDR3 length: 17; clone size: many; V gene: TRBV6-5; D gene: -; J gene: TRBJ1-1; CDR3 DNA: TGTGCCAGCAGTTACTCATGGCAGAGCCTAACGAACACTGAAGCTTTCTTT; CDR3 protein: CASSYSWQSLTNTEAFF
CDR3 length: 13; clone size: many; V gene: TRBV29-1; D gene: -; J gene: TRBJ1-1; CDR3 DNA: TGCAGCGTTGACGGACTCCCGAACACTGAAGCTTTCTTT; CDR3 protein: CSVDGLPNTEAFF
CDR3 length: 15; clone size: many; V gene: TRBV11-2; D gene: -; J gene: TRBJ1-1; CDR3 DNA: TGTGCCAGCAGCTTAGATACGGGAAGGGGAACTGAAGCTTTCTTT; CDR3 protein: CASSLDTGRGTEAFF
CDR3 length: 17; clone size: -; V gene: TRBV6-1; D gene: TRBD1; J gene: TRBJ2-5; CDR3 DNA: TGTGCCAGCAGTACGCCCGTCCCCAGGGGGCTCGAAGAGACCCAGTACTTC; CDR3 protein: CASSTPVPRGLEETQYF
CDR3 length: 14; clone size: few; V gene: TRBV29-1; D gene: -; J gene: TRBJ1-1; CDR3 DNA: TGCAGCGTGACTAGGGACGCAGGGAACACTGAAGCTTTCTTT; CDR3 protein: CSVTRDAGNTEAFF
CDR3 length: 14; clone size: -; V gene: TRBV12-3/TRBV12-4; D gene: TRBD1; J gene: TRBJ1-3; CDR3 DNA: TGTGCCAGCAGTTCGACAGGGGGCGCGGACACCATATATTTT; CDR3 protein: CASSSTGGADTIYF
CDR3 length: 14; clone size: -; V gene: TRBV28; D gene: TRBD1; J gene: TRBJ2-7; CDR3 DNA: TGTGCCAGCAGTTACCCTCGACAGGGATACGAGCAGTACTTC; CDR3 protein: CASSYPRQGYEQYF
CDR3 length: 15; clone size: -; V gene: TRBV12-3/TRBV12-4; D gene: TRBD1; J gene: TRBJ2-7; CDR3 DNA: TGTGCCAGCAGCTCCGGGACAGAGAGCTCCTACGAGCAGTACTTC; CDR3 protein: CASSSGTESSYEQYF
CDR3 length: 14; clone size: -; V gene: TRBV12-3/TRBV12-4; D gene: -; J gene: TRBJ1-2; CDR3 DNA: TGTGCCAGCAGTTTCTCAGGACCTAACTATGGCTACACCTTC; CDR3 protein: CASSFSGPNYGYTF
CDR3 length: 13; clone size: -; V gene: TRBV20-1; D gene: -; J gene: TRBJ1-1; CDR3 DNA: TGCAGTAAAACCAGGTTCTTGAACACTGAAGCTTTCTTT; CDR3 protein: CSKTRFLNTEAFF
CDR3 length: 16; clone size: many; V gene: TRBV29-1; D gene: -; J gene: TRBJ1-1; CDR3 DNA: TGCAGCGTCCAGAGGGAGGCTGCCCCCAGGAGGACTGAAGCTTTCTTT; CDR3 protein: CSVQREAAPRRTEAFF